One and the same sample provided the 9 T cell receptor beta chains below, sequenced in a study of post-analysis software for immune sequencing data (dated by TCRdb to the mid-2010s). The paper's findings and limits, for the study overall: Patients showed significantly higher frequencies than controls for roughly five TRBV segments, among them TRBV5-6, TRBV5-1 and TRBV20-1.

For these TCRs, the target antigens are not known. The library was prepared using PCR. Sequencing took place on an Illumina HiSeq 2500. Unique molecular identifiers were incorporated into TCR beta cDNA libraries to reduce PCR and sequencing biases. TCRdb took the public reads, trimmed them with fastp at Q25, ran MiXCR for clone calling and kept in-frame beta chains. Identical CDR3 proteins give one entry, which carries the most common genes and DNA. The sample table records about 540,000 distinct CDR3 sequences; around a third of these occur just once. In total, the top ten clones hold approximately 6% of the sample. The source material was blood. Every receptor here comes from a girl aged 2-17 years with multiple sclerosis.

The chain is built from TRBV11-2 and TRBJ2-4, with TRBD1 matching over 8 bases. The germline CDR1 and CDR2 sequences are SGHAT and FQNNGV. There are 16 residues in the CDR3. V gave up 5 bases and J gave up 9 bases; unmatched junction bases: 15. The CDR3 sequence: CASSPLAGGAEGIQYF. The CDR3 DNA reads TGTGCCAGCAGCCCACTCGCAGGGGGCGCGGAAGGCATTCAGTACTTC. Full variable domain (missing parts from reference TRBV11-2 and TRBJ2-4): EAGVAQSPRYKIIEKRQSVAFWCNPISGHATLYWYQQILGQGPKLLIQFQNNGVVDDSQLPKDRFSAERLKGVDSTLKIQPAKLEDSAVYLCASSPLAGGAEGIQYFGAGTRLSVL.

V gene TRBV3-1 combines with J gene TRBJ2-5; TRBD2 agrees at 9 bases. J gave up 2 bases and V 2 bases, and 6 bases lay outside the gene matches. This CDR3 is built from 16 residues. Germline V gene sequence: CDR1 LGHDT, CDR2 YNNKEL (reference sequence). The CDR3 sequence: CASSQYSGGLQETQYF. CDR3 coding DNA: TGTGCCAGCAGCCAATATAGCGGGGGCCTTCAAGAGACCCAGTACTTC.

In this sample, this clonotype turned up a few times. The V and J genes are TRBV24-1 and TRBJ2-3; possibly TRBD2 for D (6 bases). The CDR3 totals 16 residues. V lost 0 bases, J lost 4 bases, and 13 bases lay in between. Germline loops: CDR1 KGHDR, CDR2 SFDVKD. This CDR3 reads CATSDLRREFPDTQYF. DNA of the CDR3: TGTGCCACCAGTGATTTGCGGAGGGAGTTCCCAGATACGCAGTATTTT.

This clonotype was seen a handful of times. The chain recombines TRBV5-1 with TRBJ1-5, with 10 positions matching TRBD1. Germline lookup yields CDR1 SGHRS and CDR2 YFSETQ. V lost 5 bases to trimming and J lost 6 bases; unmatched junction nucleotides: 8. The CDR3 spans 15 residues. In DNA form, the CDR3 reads TGCGCCAGCAGTTCTGAGACAGGGGGCGGTCAGCCCCAGCATTTT. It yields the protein CASSSETGGGQPQHF. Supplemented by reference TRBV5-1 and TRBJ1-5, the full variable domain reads KAGVTQTPRYLIKTRGQQVTLSCSPISGHRSVSWYQQTPGQGLQFLFEYFSETQRNKGNFPGRFSGRQFSNSRSEMNVSTLELGDSALYLCASSSETGGGQPQHFGDGTRLSIL.

The CDR3 DNA reads as TGTGCCAGCAGCGTAGGCGGGACAGGGCCGACAGATACGCAGTATTTT. Amino acid sequence: CASSVGGTGPTDTQYF. The rearrangement uses TRBV9 and TRBJ2-3; 9 bases align to TRBD1. Germline lookup yields CDR1 SGDLS and CDR2 YYNGEE. This CDR3 has 16 residues. V lost 0 bases to trimming and J lost 3 bases; unmatched junction nucleotides: 5.

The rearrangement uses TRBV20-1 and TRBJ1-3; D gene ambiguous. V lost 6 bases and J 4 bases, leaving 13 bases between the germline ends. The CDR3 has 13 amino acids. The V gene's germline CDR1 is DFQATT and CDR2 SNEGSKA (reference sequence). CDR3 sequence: CSAAPDGGNTIYF. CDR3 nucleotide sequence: TGCAGTGCGGCCCCCGACGGCGGAAACACCATATATTTT.

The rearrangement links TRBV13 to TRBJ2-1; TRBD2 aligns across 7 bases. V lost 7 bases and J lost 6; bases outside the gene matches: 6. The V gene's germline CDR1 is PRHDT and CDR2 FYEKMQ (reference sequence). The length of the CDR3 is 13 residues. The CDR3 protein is CASIGGIGNEQFF. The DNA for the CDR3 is TGTGCCAGCATCGGGGGGATTGGCAATGAGCAGTTCTTC. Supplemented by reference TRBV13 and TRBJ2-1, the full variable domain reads AAGVIQSPRHLIKEKRETATLKCYPIPRHDTVYWYQQGPGQDPQFLISFYEKMQSDKGSIPDRFSAQQFSDYHSELNMSSLELGDSALYFCASIGGIGNEQFFGPGTRLTVL.

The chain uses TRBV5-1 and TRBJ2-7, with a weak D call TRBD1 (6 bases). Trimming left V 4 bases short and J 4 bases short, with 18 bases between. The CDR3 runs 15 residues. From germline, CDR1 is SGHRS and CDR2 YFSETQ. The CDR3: CASSPLPATGYEQYF. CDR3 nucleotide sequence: TGCGCCAGCAGCCCCCTCCCGGCGACAGGTTACGAGCAGTACTTC. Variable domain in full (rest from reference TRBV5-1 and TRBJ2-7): KAGVTQTPRYLIKTRGQQVTLSCSPISGHRSVSWYQQTPGQGLQFLFEYFSETQRNKGNFPGRFSGRQFSNSRSEMNVSTLELGDSALYLCASSPLPATGYEQYFGPGTRLTVT.

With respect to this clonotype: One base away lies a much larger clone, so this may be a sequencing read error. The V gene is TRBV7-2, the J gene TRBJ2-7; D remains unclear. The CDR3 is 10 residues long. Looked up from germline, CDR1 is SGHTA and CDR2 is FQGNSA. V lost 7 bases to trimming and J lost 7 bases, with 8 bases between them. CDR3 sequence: CASKLGEQYF. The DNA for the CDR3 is TGTGCCAGCAAGCTGGGTGAGCAGTACTTC.